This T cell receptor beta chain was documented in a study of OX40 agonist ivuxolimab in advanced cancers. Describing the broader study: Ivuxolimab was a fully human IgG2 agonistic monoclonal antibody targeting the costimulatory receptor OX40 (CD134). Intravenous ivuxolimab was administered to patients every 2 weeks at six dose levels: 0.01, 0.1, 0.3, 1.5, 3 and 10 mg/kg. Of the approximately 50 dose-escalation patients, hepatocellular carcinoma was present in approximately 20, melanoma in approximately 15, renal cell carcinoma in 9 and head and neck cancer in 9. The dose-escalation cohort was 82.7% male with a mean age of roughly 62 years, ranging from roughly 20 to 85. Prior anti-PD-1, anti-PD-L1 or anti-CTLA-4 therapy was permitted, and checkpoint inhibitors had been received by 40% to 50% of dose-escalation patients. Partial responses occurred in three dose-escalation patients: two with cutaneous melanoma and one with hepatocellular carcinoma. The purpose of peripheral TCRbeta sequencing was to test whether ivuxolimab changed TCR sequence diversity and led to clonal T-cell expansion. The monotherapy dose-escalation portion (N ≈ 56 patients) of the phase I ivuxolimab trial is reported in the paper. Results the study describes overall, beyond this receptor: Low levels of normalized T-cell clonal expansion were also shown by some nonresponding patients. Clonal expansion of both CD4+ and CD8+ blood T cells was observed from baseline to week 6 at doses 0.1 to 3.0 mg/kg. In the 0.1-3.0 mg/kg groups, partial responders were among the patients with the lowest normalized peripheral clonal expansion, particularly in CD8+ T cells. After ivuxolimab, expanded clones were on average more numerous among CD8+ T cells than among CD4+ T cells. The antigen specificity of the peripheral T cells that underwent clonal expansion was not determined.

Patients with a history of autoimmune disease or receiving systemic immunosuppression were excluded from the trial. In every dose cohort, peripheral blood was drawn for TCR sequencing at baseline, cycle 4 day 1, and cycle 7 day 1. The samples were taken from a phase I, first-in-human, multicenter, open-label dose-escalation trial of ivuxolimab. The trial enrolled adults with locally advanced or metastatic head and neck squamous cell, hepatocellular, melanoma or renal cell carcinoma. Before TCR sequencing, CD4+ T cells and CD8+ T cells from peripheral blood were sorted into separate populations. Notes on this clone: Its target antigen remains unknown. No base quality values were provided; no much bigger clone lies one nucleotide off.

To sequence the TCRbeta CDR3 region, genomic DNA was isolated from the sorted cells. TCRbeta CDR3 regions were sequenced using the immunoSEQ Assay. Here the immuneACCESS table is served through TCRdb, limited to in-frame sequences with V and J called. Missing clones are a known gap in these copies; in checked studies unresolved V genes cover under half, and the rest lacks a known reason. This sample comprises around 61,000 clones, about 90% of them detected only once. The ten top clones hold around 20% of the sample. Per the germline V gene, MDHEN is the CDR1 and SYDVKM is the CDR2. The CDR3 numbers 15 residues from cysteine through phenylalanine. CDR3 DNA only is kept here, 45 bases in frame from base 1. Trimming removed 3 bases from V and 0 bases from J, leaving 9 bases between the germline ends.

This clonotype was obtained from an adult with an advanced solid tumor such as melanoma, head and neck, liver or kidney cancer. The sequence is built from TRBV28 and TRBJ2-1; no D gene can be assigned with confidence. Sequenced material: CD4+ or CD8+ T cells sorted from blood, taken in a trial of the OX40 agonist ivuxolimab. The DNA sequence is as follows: TGTGCCAGCAGTTTTAGGTTTAGCTCCTACAATGAGCAGTTCTTC. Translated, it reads CASSFRFSSYNEQFF.